The 16 T cell receptor beta chains reported below all come from one sample, sequenced in a study of cytomegalovirus exposure and HLA in healthy donors. With 60 Vbeta and 13 Jbeta primers, the PCR was carried out. Only in-frame clones appear in the TCRdb table, and some are missing; sequencing was by immunoSEQ multiplex PCR. Of 150,000 to 200,000 clones in the sample, about four fifths were seen once. Material: PBMCs. The receptors stem from a male donor in good health and CMV-seropositive.

A few counts support this clone. This chain uses TRBV19 with TRBJ2-1, with a weak D call TRBD1 (6 bases). Germline lookup yields CDR1 LNHDA and CDR2 SQIVND (reference sequence). V dropped 5 bases and J dropped 3 bases, with 8 bases sitting between them. The CDR3 is made up of 13 amino acids. The CDR3 here is CASSQGLYNEQFF. CDR3 DNA: TGTGCCAGTAGTCAGGGGCTCTACAATGAGCAGTTCTTC.

This sequence joins TRBV2 and TRBJ1-5; 8 nucleotides agree with TRBD1. This CDR3 is built from 15 residues. Germline V lookup: CDR1 SNHLY, CDR2 FYNNEI. Trimming removed 8 bases from V and 4 bases from J; junction bases left unmatched: 10. CDR3 region: CASRTGMVGNQPQHF. As DNA, the CDR3 is TGTGCCAGCCGGACAGGGATGGTCGGGAATCAGCCCCAGCATTTT.

The chain employs TRBV5-1 and TRBJ1-3; no firm D call. CDR3 size: 16 residues. In germline, CDR1 is SGHRS, CDR2 YFSETQ. Trimming cost V 0 bases and J 0 bases, with 10 bases left between them. The CDR3 loop reads CASSLATGSSGNTIYF. CDR3 DNA: TGCGCCAGCAGCTTGGCAACCGGGAGCTCTGGAAACACCATATATTTT.

There are a few counts of this clone. The chain joins TRBV6-1 to TRBJ1-3, with 7 bases matching TRBD1. V was clipped by 0 bases and J by 4 bases; unmatched bases: 6. This CDR3 comprises 16 residues. Germline V gives CDR1 MNHNS, CDR2 SASEGT. CDR3 loop: CASSEAGTGVGNTIYF. As DNA, the CDR3 is TGTGCCAGCAGTGAAGCCGGCACAGGGGTAGGAAACACCATATATTTT.

J is TRBJ1-4 and V is TRBV7-2; TRBD1 is a possible D gene (6 bases). V was cut by 3 bases and J by 14 bases, with 13 bases left in between. The CDR3 is 12 amino acids. The germline gives CDR1 SGHTA, CDR2 FQGNSA. DNA of the CDR3: TGTGCCAGCAGCTTGCCCGGACAGTCCCTGTTTTTT. It codes for CASSLPGQSLFF.

The genes are TRBV6-1 and TRBJ1-1, with D hard to call. V shed 0 bases and J shed 11 bases, with 4 bases lying between them. CDR1 is MNHNS and CDR2 is SASEGT in the germline V gene. CDR3 size: 10 residues. As DNA, the CDR3 is TGTGCCAGCAGTGAAGCGTATGCTTTCTTT. Protein product: CASSEAYAFF.

The V gene is TRBV5-3, the J gene TRBJ2-7; TRBD1 might be the D (7 bases). TRBV5-3 is identified as an open reading frame with a role that is uncertain. The CDR3 covers 18 residues. V lost 4 bases, J lost 3 bases, and 26 bases lay in between. The CDR3 sequence is CARSPSGQDKGSGYEQYF. CDR3 in DNA: TGTGCCAGAAGCCCTTCAGGACAGGACAAAGGTAGCGGCTACGAGCAGTACTTC.

This clone was counted ten times or more. This chain connects TRBV6-1 to TRBJ2-3; TRBD2 aligns across 12 bases. CDR3 length equals 15 residues. Trimming removed 5 bases from V and 4 bases from J; junction bases left unmatched: 4. Germline CDR1 reads MNHNS; CDR2 reads SASEGT. CDR3 sequence (DNA): TGTGCCAGCAGTACTCTAGCGGGGGGGCCAGATACGCAGTATTTT. It encodes CASSTLAGGPDTQYF.

To note about this clone: In the same sample, other DNA sequences code for this CDR3. The chain recombines TRBV7-3 with TRBJ1-1, with D hard to call. The CDR3 consists of 13 residues. V dropped 2 bases and J dropped 1 base, with 5 bases sitting between them. Germline CDR1 reads SGHTA; CDR2 reads FQGTGA. In DNA form, the CDR3 reads TGTGCCAGCAGCTTATCAGGGAACACTGAAGCTTTCTTT. As protein: CASSLSGNTEAFF.

The chain uses TRBV30 and TRBJ1-2; 8 nucleotides match TRBD1. This CDR3 spans 12 amino acids. The ends lost 3 bases at V and 8 bases at J; junction bases unmatched: 5. Germline V gene sequence: CDR1 GTSNPN, CDR2 SVGIG (reference sequence). CDR3 DNA sequence: TGTGCCTGGAGCCGGACAGGGTGGGGCTACACCTTC. This codes for CAWSRTGWGYTF.

This chain uses TRBV4-3 with TRBJ2-2; 7 bases align to TRBD1. Germline values: CDR1 LGHNA, CDR2 YSLEER. V dropped 0 bases and J dropped 4; count of bases not matched to a gene: 14. The CDR3 loop spans 19 amino acids. The CDR3 nucleotides read TGCGCCAGCAGCCAAGATACCAGGACAGGCCTCTCATCCACCGGGGAGCTGTTTTTT. Its translation: CASSQDTRTGLSSTGELFF.

CDR3 in DNA: TGTGCCAGCAGTTCCCAAACCGCGGGCGCCAATGGCTACACCTTC. This sequence encodes CASSSQTAGANGYTF. This chain uses TRBV6-6 with TRBJ1-2; no firm D call. The V end was cut by 4 bases, the J end by 6 bases, with 18 bases between. The CDR3 has 15 amino acids. Looked up from germline, CDR1 is MNHNY and CDR2 is SVGAGI (reference sequence).

V usage is TRBV7-2 and J usage is TRBJ1-1; 9 nucleotides agree with TRBD1. The V segment lost 7 bases and the J segment 5 bases; nucleotides outside the gene matches: 8. Germline V gene lookup returns CDR1 SGHTA and CDR2 FQGNSA. The CDR3 sequence is 14 residues long. The CDR3 nucleotides read TGTGCCAGCATCTCGGACAGGGGCATGACTGAAGCTTTCTTT. It translates to CASISDRGMTEAFF.

The chain carries TRBV30 and TRBJ2-7; no definite D call. The germline V gene has CDR1 GTSNPN and CDR2 SVGIG (reference sequence). V was pared by 0 bases and J by 3 bases, with 6 bases between. The CDR3 sequence is 12 residues long. CDR3 sequence reads: CAWSVPGYEQYF. CDR3 DNA: TGTGCCTGGAGTGTACCAGGCTACGAGCAGTACTTC.

The chain is built from TRBV30 and TRBJ1-6, with D possibly being TRBD1 (5 bases). The CDR3 sequence is 13 residues long. From germline, CDR1 is GTSNPN and CDR2 SVGIG (reference sequence). The V and J ends lost 7 bases and 5 bases respectively, with 12 bases between them. The CDR3 reads CALAGRDNSPLHF. DNA of the CDR3: TGTGCCTTAGCGGGACGGGATAATTCACCCCTCCACTTT.

This chain connects TRBV6-5 to TRBJ1-2, with no clear D. CDR1 is MNHEY and CDR2 is SVGAGI in the germline V gene. The V end lost 10 bases, the J end lost 0 bases, and 12 bases lay between the germline ends. This CDR3 is 13 amino acids long. The CDR3 region has the DNA TGTGCCACCTCCTTTAGAGCTAACTATGGCTACACCTTC. It specifies CATSFRANYGYTF.